This record concerns one TCR beta chain sequence. Its antigen remains unknown. The PCR made use of 60 Vbeta and 13 Jbeta primers. Sequenced by immunoSEQ multiplex PCR; TCRdb stores in-frame clones only, minus some. Of over 100,000 clones in the sample, roughly 82% are singletons; the top ten hold more than 4%. The data stem from a study of cytomegalovirus exposure and HLA in healthy donors. Overall study context: A previous analysis identified 90 million to 140 million unique TCR beta sequences derived from about 180 million T cells.

V lost 4 bases to trimming and J lost 4 bases; unmatched junction nucleotides: 11. The CDR3 is 16 residues long. The germline V gene has CDR1 SGHRS and CDR2 YFSETQ. Notes on the study in general: In an earlier analysis, about 87% or about 30%: the productive usage of most TCR beta V segments.

The sequencing sample was made of PBMCs. The chain uses TRBV5-1 and TRBJ2-3; TRBD2 matches 8 bases. This TCR came from a male donor in good health and CMV-seropositive. The CDR3 sequence: CASSKGGLAGSDTQYF. The CDR3 bases are TGCGCCAGCAGCAAAGGGGGGCTAGCGGGTTCAGATACGCAGTATTTT.